The 13 T cell receptor beta chains given below trace back to one sample, sequenced in a study of blood T cell repertoires in COVID-19. The data were produced by immunoSEQ multiplex PCR, yet TCRdb's version contains in-frame clones alone and is incomplete. The table includes around 70,000 clones, 89% detected once. The source material was peripheral blood. These receptors were collected from an elderly man with acute or convalescent COVID-19.

Concerning this clone: One end of the junction varies from germline; a read error may be responsible. The chain is built from TRBV19 and TRBJ2-7, with TRBD1 identical over 10 bases. Germline V lookup: CDR1 LNHDA, CDR2 SQIVND (reference sequence). The CDR3 is made up of 13 amino acids. The CDR3 region is CASSIGDRGLRHF. As DNA, the CDR3 is TGTGCCAGTAGTATAGGGGACAGGGGTTTACGGCACTTC.

V gene TRBV4-1 combines with J gene TRBJ1-4; D is possibly TRBD1 (6 bases). The germline V gene encodes CDR1 MGHRA and CDR2 YSYEKL. This CDR3 comprises 16 residues. Trimming shortened V by 10 bases and J by 2 bases, and 20 bases separated the two germline ends. In DNA form, the CDR3 reads TGCGCCACGACAAAAGAGGGGGTTCGCACTAATGAAAAACTGTTTTTT. Protein product: CATTKEGVRTNEKLFF.

In its sample, this clone was seen a few times. This chain links TRBV27 with TRBJ1-4; TRBD1 matches at 10 bases. This CDR3 is built from 15 residues. Germline assignment: CDR1 MNHEY and CDR2 SMNVEV (reference sequence). J gave up 5 bases and V 1 base, and 1 base lay outside the gene matches. The CDR3: CASSLWGQGNEKLFF. CDR3 DNA sequence: TGTGCCAGCAGTTTATGGGGACAGGGGAATGAAAAACTGTTTTTT.

DNA for the CDR3: TGTGCCAGCAGCAGGGACTACTTCAATGAGCAGTTCTTC. It codes for CASSRDYFNEQFF. The chain employs TRBV5-5 and TRBJ2-1; 7 nucleotides align to TRBD2. Germline V gene data show CDR1 as SGHKS and CDR2 as YYEKEE (reference sequence). Germline trimming cut 4 bases from V and 6 bases from J; bases unmatched to any gene: 4. The CDR3 is 13 amino acids.

J is TRBJ1-1 and V is TRBV5-1; D gene uncertain. The CDR3 consists of 14 residues. Germline CDR1 and CDR2: SGHRS and YFSETQ. Deletions cut 4 bases from V and 6 bases from J, with 16 bases between. The CDR3 region has the DNA TGCGCCAGCAGCATTGAAGGACCGGGATCTGAAGCTTTCTTT. Translated, it gives CASSIEGPGSEAFF.

This sequence joins TRBV19 and TRBJ2-2, with 11 bases matching TRBD1. The trim removed 5 bases at V and 8 bases at J, leaving 4 bases unmatched. CDR1 and CDR2 from the germline V gene are LNHDA and SQIVND (reference sequence). This CDR3 comprises 14 residues. The DNA of the CDR3 is TGTGCCAGTAGTGGGACAGGGGGAATGGGGGAGCTGTTTTTT. It codes for CASSGTGGMGELFF.

The V call is TRBV19, the J call TRBJ1-2; D call uncertain. The CDR3 is made up of 15 amino acids. V was pared by 3 bases and J by 4 bases, with 15 bases between. The germline gives CDR1 LNHDA, CDR2 SQIVND (reference sequence). The CDR3 loop is CASSIPSGSGYGYTF. DNA for the CDR3: TGTGCCAGTAGTATCCCCTCAGGTTCCGGCTATGGCTACACCTTC.

This chain uses TRBV28 with TRBJ2-3; the match to TRBD2 covers 7 bases. Per germline, CDR1 MDHEN and CDR2 SYDVKM. The CDR3 is made up of 15 amino acids. The V gene end was trimmed by 3 bases and the J gene end by 1 base; junction bases not matched to a gene: 4. CDR3 in DNA: TGTGCCAGCAGTTTGCAGGGAGGGGGCACAGATACGCAGTATTTT. It yields the protein CASSLQGGGTDTQYF.

The rearrangement uses TRBV5-6 and TRBJ2-4, with 8 bases aligning to TRBD1. Germline values: CDR1 SGHDT, CDR2 YYEEEE. The V segment lost 4 bases and the J segment 9 bases; nucleotides outside the gene matches: 9. The CDR3 totals 14 residues. CDR3 amino acids: CASSPSRQGTIQYF. The CDR3 nucleotides are TGTGCCAGCAGCCCCTCCCGACAGGGGACCATTCAGTACTTC.

The J gene is TRBJ2-5, the V gene TRBV18; D call uncertain. Trimming took 0 bases from V and 5 from J, leaving 10 bases between them. CDR3 length equals 14 residues. CDR1 and CDR2 (germline): KGHSH, LQKENI. CDR3 nucleotide sequence: TGTGCCAGCTCACCACCCGGCCAGAGGGAGACCCAGTACTTC. Its protein product is CASSPPGQRETQYF.

This clone was counted once. V usage is TRBV5-1 and J usage is TRBJ2-1, with D perhaps matching TRBD1 (6 bases). Germline-derived CDR1 and CDR2 are SGHRS and YFSETQ. The CDR3 consists of 14 residues. V was shortened by 3 bases and J by 5 bases, with 12 bases between the two germline ends. The DNA of the CDR3 is TGCGCCAGCAGCTCCACAGGGCCTGACAATGAGCAGTTCTTC. This translates into CASSSTGPDNEQFF.

The CDR3 DNA is TGCGCCAGCAGCCCGGGACTAGCGGGGGGGAAGTACACAGATACGCAGTATTTT. Protein: CASSPGLAGGKYTDTQYF. The chain joins TRBV5-1 to TRBJ2-3, with 16 bases lining up with TRBD2. CDR1 SGHRS and CDR2 YFSETQ come from the germline V gene. This CDR3 has 18 residues. V was clipped by 4 bases and J by 2 bases; unmatched bases: 7.

This clone was counted a single time. The genes are TRBV5-6 and TRBJ1-5, with 10 bases matching TRBD1. Germline V gene sequence: CDR1 SGHDT, CDR2 YYEEEE. The CDR3 is made up of 16 amino acids. J gave up 6 bases and V 2 bases, and 8 bases lay outside the gene matches. In nucleotides, the CDR3 is TGTGCCAGCAGCTTCGGGACAGGGGAGACTGGTCAGCCCCAGCATTTT. Its protein is CASSFGTGETGQPQHF.